This T cell receptor (beta chain) was recorded in a study of blood T cell repertoires in COVID-19. The overall study: The study drew acute and convalescent COVID-19 samples from the United States, Italy and Spain. The analysed material was cDNA or gDNA that came from T cells, B-cell-depleted T cells, or PBMCs.

During active infection, Seattle patients enrolled and were then monitored through disease. The method was immunoSEQ multiplex PCR; TCRdb's version includes in-frame clones alone and lacks a portion of them. The sample consists of roughly 150,000 clones, roughly four fifths of them appearing once. V lost 7 bases to trimming and J lost 5 bases; unmatched junction nucleotides: 10. The CDR3 sequence is 13 residues long. Germline lookup yields CDR1 SQVTM and CDR2 ANQGSEA. Sequenced: peripheral blood. This sequence joins TRBV29-1 and TRBJ2-7; 8 bases map to TRBD1. The clonotype was recovered from an elderly woman with COVID-19, enrolled during active disease. The CDR3 nucleotides are TGCAGCGGCGCCTGGGCAGGGGGCCACGAGCAGTACTTC. This codes for CSGAWAGGHEQYF.